This is a list of T cell receptor beta chains from one sample in a study of tumor-infiltrating lymphocytes in primary liver carcinoma. TCRdb called the multiplex PCR reads again in MiXCR, with one record for every CDR3 protein. The sample contains about 20,000 distinct CDR3 sequences, around 79% of which appear only once. Sequenced material: liver tumor tissue from sampling region 4. These receptors all come from a woman under 40 with primary liver carcinoma and hepatitis B virus infection. Both conserved end residues are part of each CDR3. Each record gives: clone size, D gene, V gene, J gene, CDR3 protein, CDR3 DNA. A D gene is named only where the DNA matches it firmly. Not all rows give a size; the values are once, few, many and, for expanded clones, a class.

.	.	TRBV6-5	TRBJ2-7	CASSCKDSNSYEWYF	TGTGCCAGCAGTTGCAAGGACAGCAACTCCTACGAGTGGTACTTC
medium-sized	.	TRBV6-2/TRBV6-3	TRBJ2-6	CASSPRGGGANVLTF	TGTGCCAGCAGCCCCCGGGGCGGTGGGGCCAACGTCCTGACTTTC
few	TRBD1	TRBV28	TRBJ2-1	CASSPHRGSENERFF	TGTGCCAGCAGTCCCCACAGGGGAAGTGAGAATGAGCGGTTCTTC
.	.	TRBV10-3	TRBJ1-5	CARSEQTDTQHF	TGTGCCAGGAGTGAACAGACAGATACGCAGCATTTT
.	.	TRBV5-6	TRBJ2-7	CASSLRTEVSQYF	TGTGCCAGCAGCTTACGGACAGAAGTATCGCAGTACTTC
.	TRBD2	TRBV4-3	TRBJ2-1	CASSQDWDYPYSGQFF	TGCGCCAGCAGCCAAGATTGGGACTACCCCTACAGTGGGCAGTTCTTC
.	.	TRBV25-1	TRBJ2-2	CALRGASSPYTGELFF	TGTGCCCTTCGTGGCGCTTCGTCGCCATACACCGGGGAGCTGTTTTTT
.	TRBD2	TRBV7-4	TRBJ2-2	CAISSLTSGNTGELFF	TGTGCCATCAGCTCCCTCACTAGCGGTAACACCGGGGAGCTGTTTTTT
.	.	TRBV5-1	TRBJ2-1	CASTPSSDYSYNEEFF	TGCGCCAGCACCCCCTCCTCAGACTATTCCTACAATGAGGAGTTCTTC
.	TRBD1	TRBV5-6	TRBJ1-5	CAGSAGGSNQPQHF	TGTGCCGGCAGCGCAGGGGGCAGCAATCAGCCTCAGCATTTT
.	.	TRBV13	TRBJ2-3	CASSFGLTDTQYF	TGTGCCAGCAGTTTTGGTTTAACAGATACGCAATATTTT
.	.	TRBV12-3/TRBV12-4	TRBJ2-2	CTSKGVGYRELSF	TGTACCAGCAAAGGAGTGGGGTACAGGGAGCTGTCTTTT
.	.	TRBV19	TRBJ1-2	CAGSPRHGARYGYTF	TGTGCCGGTAGTCCCCGACACGGGGCTAGGTATGGCTACACCTTC
.	TRBD2	TRBV7-8	TRBJ2-3	CTRSLGAGGPGDTQYF	TGTACCAGGAGCTTAGGAGCGGGAGGGCCTGGTGACACGCAGTATTTT
once	.	TRBV11-2	TRBJ2-3	CTSSLGEQGFFKDMQYF	TGTACCAGCAGCTTAGGGGAACAGGGATTTTTCAAAGATATGCAGTATTTT
.	.	TRBV6-1	TRBJ1-4	CASRDKGGREKLFF	TGTGCCAGCAGAGACAAGGGTGGCCGTGAAAAACTGTTCTTT
.	.	TRBV28	TRBJ1-6	CANSGPSGASSLHF	TGTGCCAACAGTGGACCATCAGGAGCTTCATCCCTCCACTTT
.	.	TRBV11-2	TRBJ2-1	CASTYIGQGENEQFF	TGTGCCAGTACCTATATAGGTCAGGGCGAAAATGAGCAGTTCTTC
.	.	TRBV4-3	TRBJ1-2	CASSTELVIYGYTF	TGCGCCAGCAGCACTGAGCTGGTGATCTATGGCTACACTTTC
.	.	TRBV6-5	TRBJ2-4	CASSYYPPLGDIQYF	TGTGCCAGTAGTTACTACCCCCCCCTTGGGGACATTCAGTACTTC
.	TRBD2	TRBV4-3	TRBJ2-1	CASSQDWDYSHNEQFF	TGCGCCAGCAGTCAAGATTGGGACTACTCCCACAATGAGCAGTTCTTC
.	.	TRBV11-2	TRBJ2-5	CASSPTQIVTQYF	TGTGCCAGCAGCCCTACACAGATAGTGACCCAGTATTTC
.	.	TRBV11-2	TRBJ2-3	CVSSPRETSSTDTQYF	TGTGTCAGCAGCCCGAGGGAGACGTCGAGTACGGATACGCAGTATTTT
many	.	TRBV28	TRBJ2-5	CASSPLGVEETQYF	TGTGCCAGCAGCCCCCTAGGGGTAGAAGAGACCCAGTACTTC
.	.	TRBV11-2	TRBJ2-5	CSSSPRQIEAQYF	TGTTCCAGCAGCCCTAGACAGATAGAGGCCCAGTATTTC
.	.	TRBV4-1	TRBJ2-1	CASSQATAYQETQFF	TGCGCCAGCAGCCAAGCGACAGCCTACCAAGAGACCCAGTTCTTC